This section outlines one T cell receptor (beta chain) sequence together with its context. Its antigen remains unidentified. A universal primer site was created by template switching, with the cDNA bearing unique molecular identifiers. From the 5' RACE reads, TCRdb called clonotypes with MiXCR, one entry per CDR3 protein. The sample has about 210,000 distinct CDR3 sequences, roughly a tenth seen once. CDR1 SGHVS and CDR2 FQNEAQ come from the germline V gene. The CDR3 sequence is 16 residues long. Deletions cut 1 base from V and 4 bases from J, with 15 bases between. The data originate from a study of identical twins. General observations from the study: Donors were not followed over many years; analysis was cross-sectional. Sharing of beta out-of-frame sequences by twins showed a weaker excess. The more abundant beta clonotypes in cord blood had fewer insertions, and memory repertoires did not show this.

The TCR originated in a woman aged 18 to 35 in good health. The chain employs TRBV7-8 and TRBJ2-3; D not certain. Material: memory (CD45RO+) T cells sorted from blood. The CDR3 loop reads CASSLDPSGGADTQYF. As DNA, the CDR3 is TGTGCCAGCAGCTTAGACCCTTCAGGTGGGGCAGATACGCAGTATTTT.